A selection of T cell receptor beta chains follows, all from one sample in a study of cytomegalovirus exposure and HLA in healthy donors. TCRdb's copy holds only in-frame clones and misses some; the assay was immunoSEQ multiplex PCR. Of roughly 130,000 clones listed, 74% are singletons. The sequenced sample was PBMCs. These receptors originate from a woman between 45 and 60 years old in good health and CMV-seropositive. Each CDR3 is given with its conserved first and last residue. A D gene is named only where the DNA matches it firmly. Only part of the rows carry a size: once, few, many, or a class if the clone is expanded.

v_call,j_call,d_call,clone_size,cdr3_aa,cdr3_nt
TRBV30,TRBJ2-2,NA,NA,CAWSSLAAGELFF,TGTGCCTGGAGTTCACTAGCCGCCGGGGAGCTGTTTTTT
TRBV6-6,TRBJ2-5,TRBD2,once,CASSYGTTSGAGEQYF,TGTGCCAGCAGTTACGGGACGACTAGCGGGGCAGGGGAGCAGTACTTC
TRBV21-1,TRBJ1-1,NA,NA,CASSNPGATREAFF,TGTGCCAGCAGCAACCCAGGGGCCACGCGTGAAGCTTTCTTT
TRBV6-5,TRBJ2-5,TRBD2,NA,CASSYSVLASQETQYF,TGTGCCAGCAGTTACTCGGTACTAGCGAGCCAAGAGACCCAGTACTTC
TRBV7-9,TRBJ2-3,NA,once,CASSAGDTQYF,TGTGCCAGCAGCGCCGGTGATACGCAGTATTTT
TRBV10-3,TRBJ2-5,NA,NA,CATHGRAEETQYF,TGTGCCACCCACGGGCGGGCTGAGGAGACCCAGTACTTC
TRBV7-2,TRBJ1-2,NA,NA,CASSPTWEDGYTF,TGTGCCAGCAGCCCAACATGGGAGGATGGCTACACCTTC
TRBV4-3,TRBJ1-5,NA,few,CASSQVGGQPQHF,TGCGCCAGCAGCCAAGTCGGGGGTCAGCCCCAGCATTTT
TRBV6-5,TRBJ1-1,NA,NA,CASRIITGSTEAFF,TGTGCCAGCAGAATCATAACGGGGTCCACTGAAGCTTTCTTT
TRBV5-1,TRBJ2-1,NA,NA,CASSLERGAGDEQFF,TGCGCCAGCAGCTTGGAACGGGGGGCTGGCGATGAGCAGTTCTTC
TRBV9,TRBJ2-2,NA,NA,CASSVARDTGELFF,TGTGCCAGCAGCGTAGCGAGGGACACCGGGGAGCTGTTTTTT
TRBV7-9,TRBJ1-4,NA,NA,CASSLTYPAGGEKLFF,TGTGCCAGCAGCTTAACATACCCGGCGGGAGGGGAAAAACTGTTTTTT
TRBV9,TRBJ1-2,NA,NA,CASSVWGGGYTF,TGTGCCAGCAGCGTGTGGGGAGGAGGCTACACCTTC
TRBV4-1,TRBJ2-3,TRBD1,NA,CASSPYGTGESTDTQYF,TGCGCCAGCAGCCCATACGGAACAGGGGAGAGCACAGATACGCAGTATTTT
TRBV5-4,TRBJ1-1,TRBD1,NA,CASSPRDRSLLDTEAFF,TGTGCCAGCAGCCCCCGGGACAGGTCCTTGCTCGACACTGAAGCTTTCTTT
TRBV12-5,TRBJ1-6,TRBD1,NA,CASGIGTANSPLHF,TGTGCTAGTGGCATTGGGACAGCTAATTCACCCCTCCACTTT
TRBV30,TRBJ1-5,TRBD1,NA,CAWRGQYNQPQHF,TGTGCCTGGAGGGGACAGTACAATCAGCCCCAGCATTTT
TRBV19,TRBJ1-4,NA,NA,CASSRQQSSLGKLFF,TGTGCCAGTAGTAGACAACAGAGCAGCTTGGGAAAACTGTTTTTT
TRBV4-3,TRBJ1-5,NA,NA,CASSQDSNQPQHF,TGCGCCAGCAGCCAAGACTCGAATCAGCCCCAGCATTTT
TRBV5-6,TRBJ2-5,TRBD1,NA,CASSLTPTGQETQYF,TGTGCCAGCAGCCTAACCCCGACAGGGCAAGAGACCCAGTACTTC
TRBV9,TRBJ2-2,TRBD2,NA,CASSAGGGVNTGELFF,TGTGCCAGCAGCGCTGGGGGAGGGGTTAACACCGGGGAGCTGTTTTTT
TRBV11-3,TRBJ1-1,NA,once,CASRREGGNTEAFF,TGTGCCAGCAGGAGGGAGGGCGGTAACACTGAAGCTTTCTTT
TRBV30,TRBJ2-7,NA,NA,CALEGLPRDYEQYF,TGTGCCTTGGAAGGGCTCCCACGGGACTACGAGCAGTACTTC
TRBV30,TRBJ1-1,NA,few,CAWSVRVPNTEAFF,TGTGCCTGGAGTGTCAGGGTCCCGAACACTGAAGCTTTCTTT
TRBV6-1,TRBJ2-3,NA,NA,CASDIPFTDTQYF,TGTGCCAGCGACATTCCTTTCACAGATACGCAGTATTTT
TRBV5-6,TRBJ1-2,NA,NA,CASSFLSEGLANYGYTF,TGTGCCAGCAGCTTTCTGTCTGAAGGACTAGCTAACTATGGCTACACCTTC
TRBV11-3,TRBJ1-2,NA,NA,CASSFGVNYGYTF,TGTGCCAGCAGCTTCGGGGTTAATTATGGCTACACCTTC
TRBV30,TRBJ2-3,NA,NA,CAWSFGGTGTSTDTQYF,TGTGCCTGGAGTTTTGGGGGTACCGGGACATCGACAGATACGCAGTATTTT
TRBV6-1,TRBJ2-7,NA,NA,CASSEELPRVSSYEQYF,TGTGCCAGCAGTGAAGAGCTACCCAGGGTCAGCTCCTACGAGCAGTACTTC
TRBV7-9,TRBJ1-2,NA,NA,CASSRGDYGYTF,TGTGCCAGCAGCCGGGGGGACTATGGCTACACCTTC
TRBV10-1,TRBJ2-7,NA,NA,CACRAGPDYEQYF,TGCGCCTGCCGGGCAGGGCCCGACTACGAGCAGTACTTC
TRBV6-1,TRBJ1-5,NA,NA,CASSFRGNQPQHF,TGTGCCAGCAGTTTTCGGGGCAATCAGCCCCAGCATTTT
TRBV5-4,TRBJ2-2,NA,NA,CASSWGEASNTGELFF,TGTGCCAGCAGCTGGGGAGAAGCATCGAACACCGGGGAGCTGTTTTTT
TRBV6-5,TRBJ1-2,NA,NA,CASSWGGKDYGYTF,TGTGCCAGCAGTTGGGGGGGCAAGGACTATGGCTACACCTTC
TRBV19,TRBJ2-5,NA,NA,CASSHGGSQETQYF,TGTGCCAGTAGCCACGGCGGTTCACAAGAGACCCAGTACTTC
TRBV5-1,TRBJ2-1,TRBD2,once,CASSLAASGGAYNEQFF,TGCGCCAGCAGCTTGGCCGCTAGCGGGGGGGCCTACAATGAGCAGTTCTTC
TRBV30,TRBJ2-4,TRBD1,NA,CAWSEGAGNIQYF,TGTGCCTGGAGTGAGGGGGCCGGGAACATTCAGTACTTC
TRBV7-9,TRBJ1-1,NA,NA,CSGRRSGENTEAFF,TGTTCCGGCCGGCGGTCGGGGGAGAACACTGAAGCTTTCTTT
TRBV28,TRBJ1-3,NA,NA,CASISRGIGNTIYF,TGTGCCAGCATCAGCAGGGGAATCGGAAACACCATATATTTT
TRBV5-4,TRBJ2-6,NA,NA,CASSVGGRTGANVLTF,TGTGCCAGCAGCGTGGGGGGGCGCACCGGGGCCAACGTCCTGACTTTC
TRBV4-1,TRBJ1-2,NA,NA,CASSQDRGQYIGYTF,TGCGCCAGCAGCCAAGATCGCGGACAGTATATCGGCTACACCTTC
TRBV27,TRBJ2-3,NA,NA,CASSSLVVQPFTDTQYF,TGTGCCAGCAGTTCACTTGTTGTACAGCCTTTCACAGATACGCAGTATTTT
TRBV9,TRBJ2-3,TRBD2,once,CASSVESGGARATGTQYF,TGTGCCAGCAGCGTAGAGAGCGGGGGGGCCCGAGCCACAGGTACGCAGTATTTT
TRBV4-1,TRBJ1-2,NA,NA,CASSQQGSGYTF,TGCGCCAGCAGCCAACAGGGCTCTGGCTACACCTTC
TRBV14,TRBJ1-6,TRBD1,NA,CASSRGRQGRSPLHF,TGTGCCAGCAGTCGGGGGAGACAGGGACGCTCACCCCTCCACTTT